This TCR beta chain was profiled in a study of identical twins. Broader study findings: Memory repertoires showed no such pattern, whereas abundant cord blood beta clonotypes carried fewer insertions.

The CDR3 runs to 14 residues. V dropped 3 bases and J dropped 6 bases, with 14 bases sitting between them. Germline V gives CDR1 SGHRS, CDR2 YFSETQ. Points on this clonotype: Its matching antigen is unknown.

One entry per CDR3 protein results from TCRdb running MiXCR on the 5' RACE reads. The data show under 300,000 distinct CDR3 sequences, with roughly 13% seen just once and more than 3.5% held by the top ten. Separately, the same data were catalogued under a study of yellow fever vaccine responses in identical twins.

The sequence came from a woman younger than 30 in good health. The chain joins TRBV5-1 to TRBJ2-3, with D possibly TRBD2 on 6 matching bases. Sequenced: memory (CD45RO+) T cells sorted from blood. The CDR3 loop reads CASSWGDSPDTQYF. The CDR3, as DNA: TGCGCCAGCAGCTGGGGGGACTCCCCCGATACGCAGTATTTT.